These 26 T cell receptor beta chains were sequenced from one sample in a study of CD8+CD57+ T cells in acquired aplastic anemia. The template used for profiling TCR beta VDJ and CDR3 was genomic DNA. TCRdb re-called the reads through MiXCR, storing one row per CDR3 protein. The table shows roughly 260,000 distinct CDR3 sequences, with approximately 50% occurring only once. The patients chosen for sequencing had shown expansion of CD8+CD57+ cells (detected by flow cytometry). The sample consisted of sorted CD4+, CD8+, or CD8+CD57+ T cells (not recorded which) from PBMCs. The receptors derive from a human donor with aplastic anemia.

The rearrangement uses TRBV20-1 and TRBJ2-5, with TRBD1 as a possible D gene (6 bases). The CDR3 has 13 amino acids. Germline V gene data show CDR1 as DFQATT and CDR2 as SNEGSKA (reference sequence). With 4 bases removed from V and 5 bases from J, the gap between germline ends came to 14 bases. The CDR3 protein is CSAITGSWETQYF. CDR3 nucleotides: TGCAGTGCTATAACAGGGTCTTGGGAGACCCAGTACTTC.

This clonotype was detected many times. The chain carries TRBV29-1 and TRBJ2-7; D gene ambiguous. CDR1 and CDR2 (germline): SQVTM, ANQGSEA. V was cut by 6 bases and J by 2 bases, with 20 bases left in between. This CDR3 is built from 15 residues. CDR3: CSVRTDYQLPYEQYF. The CDR3 DNA is TGCAGCGTACGGACCGATTACCAACTCCCCTACGAGCAGTACTTC.

This clonotype was recorded at least ten times. For the CDR3, the DNA is TGTGCCAGCAGCTTGTTTTTGCAGGGTTACAATGAGCAGTTCTTC. Translation gives CASSLFLQGYNEQFF. The chain has TRBV5-6 and TRBJ2-1, with D possibly matching TRBD1 (5 bases). V dropped 1 base and J dropped 4 bases, with 12 bases sitting between them. CDR1 SGHDT and CDR2 YYEEEE come from the germline V gene. The CDR3 spans 15 residues.

V and J are TRBV30 and TRBJ2-1; TRBD1 agrees at 7 bases. The CDR3 has 15 amino acids. The V and J ends lost 1 base and 6 bases, in that order; junction bases with no gene match: 9. The V gene's germline CDR1 is GTSNPN and CDR2 SVGIG (reference sequence). The CDR3 sequence: CAWSARDSWINEQFF. CDR3 coding DNA: TGTGCCTGGAGTGCCCGGGACAGTTGGATCAATGAGCAGTTCTTC.

This clonotype occurred many times. The genes are TRBV24-1 and TRBJ1-2; the D gene is possibly TRBD1 (6 bases). There are 16 residues in the CDR3. Trimming pared 4 bases from V and 3 bases from J, leaving 17 bases between. Germline V lookup: CDR1 KGHDR, CDR2 SFDVKD. As DNA, the CDR3 is TGTGCCACCAGTGAAATTTGGCAGGGGATGGACTATGGCTACACCTTC. Protein product: CATSEIWQGMDYGYTF.

V gene TRBV20-1 combines with J gene TRBJ1-2; tentative D call: TRBD1 (6 bases). The CDR3 is 9 residues long. V lost 7 bases, J lost 8 bases, and 8 bases lay in between. The germline V gene encodes CDR1 DFQATT and CDR2 SNEGSKA (reference sequence). The DNA of the CDR3 is TGCAGTGAGGGGACAGGCTACACCTTC. Its protein is CSEGTGYTF.

In its sample, this clonotype was seen many times. The chain couples TRBV6-1 to TRBJ2-3; D assignment may be TRBD1 or TRBD2 (5 bases each). Looked up from germline, CDR1 is MNHNS and CDR2 is SASEGT. Trimming pared 7 bases from V and 1 base from J, leaving 18 bases between. The CDR3 is 16 amino acids. The CDR3 region has the DNA TGTGCCAGCATCAGAGAAGGGACCGATGGCACAGATACGCAGTATTTT. Translation gives CASIREGTDGTDTQYF.

This clonotype was counted only a few times. The CDR3 nucleotides are TGTGCCAGTTCCCAGGTCCCTATCCACACTGAAGCTTTCTTT. Its translation: CASSQVPIHTEAFF. The chain uses TRBV28 and TRBJ1-1; D is ambiguous. The CDR3 length is 14 residues. Trimming took off 9 bases at V and 3 bases at J, with 17 bases between the two ends. Germline values: CDR1 MDHEN, CDR2 SYDVKM.

The chain uses TRBV19 and TRBJ2-3; 8 nucleotides align to TRBD2. The germline gives CDR1 LNHDA, CDR2 SQIVND (reference sequence). Trimming cost V 4 bases and J 5 bases; bases outside gene matches: 5. This CDR3 has 14 amino acids. DNA for the CDR3: TGTGCCAGTAGTAGCCGGGGGGGCATAGATACGCAGTATTTT. It encodes CASSSRGGIDTQYF.

The chain recombines TRBV6-4 with TRBJ2-7; D unresolved. The CDR3 loop spans 14 amino acids. Germline V gives CDR1 MRHNA, CDR2 SNTAGT. V was shortened by 2 bases and J by 1 base, with 9 bases between the two germline ends. CDR3 nucleotide sequence: TGTGCCAGCAGTGACACGGGTAAGTCCTACGAGCAGTACTTC. This sequence encodes CASSDTGKSYEQYF.

Concerning this clonotype: This could be a read error, since a much larger clone is one nucleotide away. The V and J genes are TRBV10-3 and TRBJ1-2; 7 nucleotides agree with TRBD1. Germline loops: CDR1 ENHRY, CDR2 SYGVKD. The CDR3 contains 13 residues. CDR3 in DNA: TGTGCCAGCAGTGAGGCAGGGGGCTATGGCTACACCTTC. Translation: CASSEAGGYGYTF.

This clonotype was counted ten times or more. The chain is built from TRBV7-9 and TRBJ2-1; no clear D gene. The CDR3 is 11 amino acids. V was shortened by 1 base and J by 7 bases, with 2 bases between the two germline ends. CDR1 and CDR2 from the germline V gene are SEHNR and FQNEAQ (reference sequence). CDR3 DNA: TGTGCCAGCAGCTTAGAGAATGAGCAGTTCTTC. Its translation is CASSLENEQFF.

This clonotype was recorded many times. The chain is built from TRBV7-9 and TRBJ1-5; D call uncertain. The germline CDR1 and CDR2 sequences are SEHNR and FQNEAQ (reference sequence). The CDR3 runs to 12 residues. V shed 1 base and J shed 5 bases, with 3 bases lying between them. The CDR3 nucleotides read TGTGCCAGCAGCTTAGAATATCAGCCCCAGCATTTT. Translated, it gives CASSLEYQPQHF.

About this clonotype itself: Germline and junction disagree at one end, which may indicate a read error. The rearrangement links TRBV5-1 to TRBJ2-5; 9 bases align to TRBD2. Germline V gives CDR1 SGHRS, CDR2 YFSETQ. The CDR3 has 15 residues. This chain's CDR3 is CASGIRASGEETQYF. The CDR3 DNA is TGTGCCAGCGGCATAAGGGCTAGCGGGGAGGAGACCCAGTACTTC.

Turning to this clonotype: This may come from a read error, since a much larger clone is one base off. This chain joins TRBV4-1 and TRBJ2-7, with D possibly being TRBD1 (6 bases). The CDR3 runs 16 residues. Germline CDR1 reads MGHRA; CDR2 reads YSYEKL. The CDR3 region has the DNA TGCGCCAGCGGCCAGAGGATCCGGGACACCACCTACGAGCAGTACTTC. Its protein is CASGQRIRDTTYEQYF.

As concerns this clonotype: At one boundary the junction diverges from the germline segment, which might be a read error. The chain recombines TRBV20-1 with TRBJ1-6; weak D call: TRBD1 (5 bases). The CDR3 covers 10 residues. Germline CDR1 reads DFQATT; CDR2 reads SNEGSKA (reference sequence). CDR3 protein: CSARERGFRF. CDR3 sequence (DNA): TGCAGTGCCAGGGAAAGGGGTTTTCGCTTT.

The chain is built from TRBV2 and TRBJ2-7; D is ambiguous. V lost 3 bases to trimming and J lost 0 bases, with 3 bases between them. The CDR3 has 12 amino acids. Germline loops: CDR1 SNHLY, CDR2 FYNNEI. CDR3 sequence (DNA): TGTGCCAGCAGTGATGACTCCTACGAGCAGTACTTC. Translating it yields CASSDDSYEQYF. The full variable domain, with the rest looked up from reference TRBV2 and TRBJ2-7, is EPEVTQTPSHQVTQMGQEVILRCVPISNHLYFYWYRQILGQKVEFLVSFYNNEISEKSEIFDDQFSVERPDGSNFTLKIRSTKLEDSAMYFCASSDDSYEQYFGPGTRLTVT.

This sequence joins TRBV2 and TRBJ1-2, with 7 bases aligning to TRBD1. In germline, CDR1 is SNHLY, CDR2 FYNNEI. The CDR3 runs to 13 residues. Trimming cost V 6 bases and J 4 bases; bases outside gene matches: 5. CDR3 coding DNA: TGTGCCAGCAGGGGGACAGTAGGCTATGGCTACACCTTC. Amino acids: CASRGTVGYGYTF.

This chain connects TRBV4-3 to TRBJ1-5; D might be TRBD1 (5 bases). The CDR3 is made up of 15 amino acids. V dropped 0 bases and J dropped 6 bases, with 12 bases sitting between them. Germline loops: CDR1 LGHNA, CDR2 YSLEER. In DNA, the CDR3 is TGCGCCAGCAGCCAAGATCCGGGGCCGGGTCAGCCCCAGCATTTT. It yields the protein CASSQDPGPGQPQHF.

The chain links TRBV20-1 to TRBJ2-7, with D unresolved. The CDR3 totals 12 residues. Per the germline V gene, CDR1 is DFQATT and CDR2 is SNEGSKA (reference sequence). V dropped 0 bases and J dropped 3 bases, with 6 bases sitting between them. CDR3 nucleotides: TGCAGTGCTAGAGATCACATCTACGAGCAGTACTTC. Translation: CSARDHIYEQYF.

CDR3 in amino acids: CASSPGTSGRYEQYF. In nucleotides, the CDR3 is TGTGCCAGCAGTCCTGGGACTAGCGGGAGGTACGAGCAGTACTTC. The rearrangement links TRBV12-3 or TRBV12-4 to TRBJ2-7; TRBD2 aligns across 15 bases. The CDR3 has 15 residues. Losses at the gene ends were 5 bases for V and 4 bases for J; bases not matched to a gene: 3.

With regard to this clonotype: The junction departs from germline at one end; a sequencing error may be responsible. The gene calls are TRBV25-1 and TRBJ2-4; a weak D match, TRBD2 (6 bases). Germline CDR1 is MGHDK and CDR2 is SYGVNS. CDR3 length: 14 residues. CDR3 DNA: TGCGCCAGCAGCCTGGGGGGAGCCAAAAACATTCAGTACTTC. Protein product: CASSLGGAKNIQYF.

There are many counts of this clonotype. The V gene is TRBV9, the J gene TRBJ1-6; the D is unclear. The CDR3 covers 14 residues. Germline CDR1 is SGDLS and CDR2 is YYNGEE. Trimming removed 2 bases from V and 7 bases from J, with 10 bases in between. In DNA, the CDR3 is TGTGCCAGCAGCGTTAATATTTGGAATTCACCCCTCCACTTT. Its protein is CASSVNIWNSPLHF.

This chain connects TRBV7-9 to TRBJ1-4; 7 positions match TRBD1. The CDR3 is 14 amino acids. The ends lost 4 bases at V and 13 bases at J; junction bases unmatched: 12. CDR1 is SEHNR, CDR2 FQNEAQ, per germline (reference sequence). The CDR3 loop reads CASSSTRDSDLLFF. As DNA, the CDR3 is TGTGCCAGCAGCTCTACCCGGGACAGCGATCTACTGTTTTTT.

The chain joins TRBV29-1 to TRBJ2-3, with D possibly being TRBD2 (6 bases). Germline CDR1 SQVTM, CDR2 ANQGSEA. The ends were cut back, 6 bases at V and 6 bases at J, with 13 bases in the middle. The CDR3 runs 12 residues. This CDR3 is CSVGTAKDTQYF. CDR3 nucleotide sequence: TGCAGCGTGGGGACTGCCAAGGATACGCAGTATTTT.

The J gene is TRBJ1-1, the V gene TRBV13, with D perhaps TRBD1 (6 bases). V lost 5 bases to trimming and J lost 7 bases, with 17 bases between them. Germline assignment: CDR1 PRHDT and CDR2 FYEKMQ (reference sequence). The CDR3 length is 14 residues. CDR3 residues: CASSHRQEHNEAFF. The CDR3 coding sequence is TGTGCCAGCAGCCACCGACAGGAACATAATGAAGCTTTCTTT.